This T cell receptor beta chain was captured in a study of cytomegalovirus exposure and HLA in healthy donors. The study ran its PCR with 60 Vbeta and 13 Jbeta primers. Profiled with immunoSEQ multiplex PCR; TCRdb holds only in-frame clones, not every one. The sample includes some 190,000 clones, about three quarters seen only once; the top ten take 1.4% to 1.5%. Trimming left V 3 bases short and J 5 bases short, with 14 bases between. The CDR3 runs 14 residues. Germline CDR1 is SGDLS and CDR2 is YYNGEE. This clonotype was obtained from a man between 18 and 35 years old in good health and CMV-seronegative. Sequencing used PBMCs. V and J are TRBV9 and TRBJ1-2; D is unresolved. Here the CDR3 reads CASSEQRSGYGYTF. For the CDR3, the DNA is TGTGCCAGCAGCGAACAGAGGTCGGGATATGGCTACACCTTC.